This T cell receptor beta chain is from a study of neoadjuvant anti-PD-1 for oral cavity cancer. In the study overall: Around day 43, patients without progression received a fourth nivolumab dose before surgery.

The CDR3 sequence is 14 residues long. V lost 3 bases and J lost 6, with 13 bases in between. In germline, CDR1 is SGHAT, CDR2 FQNNGV. The repertoire was sequenced with immunoSEQ multiplex PCR; TCRdb's copy has only in-frame clones and lacks some. The data show under 15,000 clones, with roughly three fifths seen just once and around 3.1% held by the top ten. The TCR was taken from a person between 40 and 79 years old with oral cavity squamous cell carcinoma. The source material was PBMCs, sampled before nivolumab (anti-PD-1) treatment. The chain is built from TRBV11-2 and TRBJ2-3, with D perhaps assigned TRBD1 or TRBD2 (5 bases each). CDR3 sequence: CASSFKRGGDTQYF. CDR3 coding DNA: TGTGCCAGCAGCTTTAAGAGGGGCGGGGATACGCAGTATTTT.